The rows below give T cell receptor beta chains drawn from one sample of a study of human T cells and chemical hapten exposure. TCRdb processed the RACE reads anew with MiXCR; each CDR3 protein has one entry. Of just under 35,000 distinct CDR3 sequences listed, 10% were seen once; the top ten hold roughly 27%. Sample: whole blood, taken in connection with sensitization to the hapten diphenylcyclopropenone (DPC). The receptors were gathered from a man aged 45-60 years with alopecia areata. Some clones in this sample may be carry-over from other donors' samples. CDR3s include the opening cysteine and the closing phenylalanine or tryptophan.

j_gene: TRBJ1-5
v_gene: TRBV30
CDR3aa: CAWSEGTSNQPQHF

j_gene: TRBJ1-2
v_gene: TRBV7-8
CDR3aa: CASSSRQGWYGYTF

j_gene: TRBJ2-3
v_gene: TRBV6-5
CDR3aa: CASSYSQGSGTDTQYF

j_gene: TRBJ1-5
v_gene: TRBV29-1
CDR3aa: CSVAGTSNQPQHF

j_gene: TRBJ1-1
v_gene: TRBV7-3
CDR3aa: CASSLLADMGGTEAFF

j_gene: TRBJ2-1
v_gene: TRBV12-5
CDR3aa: CASGLPGLAGQEQFF

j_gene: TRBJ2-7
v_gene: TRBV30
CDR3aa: CAWRVGGRVYEQYF

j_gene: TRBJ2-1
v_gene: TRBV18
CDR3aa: CASSPGSGDYNEQFF

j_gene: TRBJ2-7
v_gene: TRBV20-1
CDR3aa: CSARDSGSGSYEQYF

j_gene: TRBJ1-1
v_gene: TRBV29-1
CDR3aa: CSAAGGRANTEAFF

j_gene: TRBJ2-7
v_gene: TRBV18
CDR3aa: CASSPAGVPYEQYF

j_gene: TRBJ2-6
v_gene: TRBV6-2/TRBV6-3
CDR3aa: CASGGSLSSGANVLTF

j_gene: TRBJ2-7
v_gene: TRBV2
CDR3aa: CASSDSTFNEQYF

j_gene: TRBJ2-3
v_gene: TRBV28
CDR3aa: CASSLRAGDTQYF

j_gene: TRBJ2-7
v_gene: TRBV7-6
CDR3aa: CASSLWQGTEQYF

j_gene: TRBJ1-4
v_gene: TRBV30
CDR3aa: CARATGTAEKLFF

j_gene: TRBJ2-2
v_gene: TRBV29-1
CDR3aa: CSPGTGSNTGELFF

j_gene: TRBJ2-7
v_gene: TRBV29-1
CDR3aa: CSVEGHRTAPYEQYF

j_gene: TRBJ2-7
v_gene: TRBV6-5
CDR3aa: CASSYSREQYF

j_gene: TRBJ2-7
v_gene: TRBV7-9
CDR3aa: CASSLGGGQGYEQYF

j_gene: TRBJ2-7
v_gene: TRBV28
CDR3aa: CASTRDGHSYEQYF

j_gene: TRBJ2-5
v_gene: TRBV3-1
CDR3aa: CASSQIETQYF

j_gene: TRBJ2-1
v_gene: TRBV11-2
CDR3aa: CASSFEGILEEQFF

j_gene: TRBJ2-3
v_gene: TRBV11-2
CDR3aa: CASSLQKRTQYF

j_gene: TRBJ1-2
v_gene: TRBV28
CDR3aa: CASRTGQGALTGGYTF

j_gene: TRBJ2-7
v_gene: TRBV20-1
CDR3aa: CSAPRGMSSYEQYF

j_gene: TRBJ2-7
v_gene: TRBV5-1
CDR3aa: CASSSGGRLANHEQYF

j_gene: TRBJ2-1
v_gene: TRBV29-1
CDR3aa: CSVVDNEQFF

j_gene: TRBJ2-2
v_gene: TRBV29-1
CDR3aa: CSVSRESANTGELFF

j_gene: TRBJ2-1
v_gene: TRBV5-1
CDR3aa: CASSLDSQNNEQFF

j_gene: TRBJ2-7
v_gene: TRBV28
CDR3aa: CASSFMTYEQYF

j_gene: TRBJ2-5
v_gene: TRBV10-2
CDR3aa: CASSRHLQETQYF

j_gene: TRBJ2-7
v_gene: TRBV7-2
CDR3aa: CASSPGQVSYEQYF

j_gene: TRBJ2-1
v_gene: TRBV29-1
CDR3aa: CSVEGQPPDQFF

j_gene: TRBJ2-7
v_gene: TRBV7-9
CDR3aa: CASSFFGGPSSYEQYF

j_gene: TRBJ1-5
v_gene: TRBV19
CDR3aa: CASSVRKGGSNQPQHF

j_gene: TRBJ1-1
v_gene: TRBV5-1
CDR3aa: CASSWGTGSVGAFF

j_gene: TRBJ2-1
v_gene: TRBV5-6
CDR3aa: CASSLGLANEQFF

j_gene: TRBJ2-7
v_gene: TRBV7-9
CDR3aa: CASSSTGVSYEQYF

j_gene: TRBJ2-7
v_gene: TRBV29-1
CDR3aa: CSVADLVQYF

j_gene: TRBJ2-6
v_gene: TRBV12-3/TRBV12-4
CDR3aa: CASSSTVSGANVLTF

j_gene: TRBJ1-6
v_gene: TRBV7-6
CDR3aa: CASSFRGQNSPLHF

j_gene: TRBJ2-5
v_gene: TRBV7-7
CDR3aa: CASSYGGQPEETQYF

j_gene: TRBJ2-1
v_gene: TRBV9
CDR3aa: CASSVAGGPVNEQFF

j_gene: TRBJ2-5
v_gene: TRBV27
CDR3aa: CASRYTGEGSVRTQYF

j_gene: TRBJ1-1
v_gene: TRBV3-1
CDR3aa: CASSPDRDRRTFF

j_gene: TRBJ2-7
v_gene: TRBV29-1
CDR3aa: CSAFLVAGGPSEQYF

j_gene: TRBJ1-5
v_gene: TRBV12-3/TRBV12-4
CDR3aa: CASSLDRGGNQPQHF

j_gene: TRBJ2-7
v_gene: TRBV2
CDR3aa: CASKRTGSSYEQYF

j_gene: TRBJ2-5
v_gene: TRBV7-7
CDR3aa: CASSLNTGGETQYF

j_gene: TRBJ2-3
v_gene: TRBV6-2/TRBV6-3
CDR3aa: CASSSGQGSTQYF

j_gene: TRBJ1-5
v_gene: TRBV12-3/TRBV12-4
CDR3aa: CASSLSQGSNQPQHF

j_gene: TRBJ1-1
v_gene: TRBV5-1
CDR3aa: CASSLRGDRDNTEAFF

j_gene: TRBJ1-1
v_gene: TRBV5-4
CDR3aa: CASSSVLGGNTEAFF